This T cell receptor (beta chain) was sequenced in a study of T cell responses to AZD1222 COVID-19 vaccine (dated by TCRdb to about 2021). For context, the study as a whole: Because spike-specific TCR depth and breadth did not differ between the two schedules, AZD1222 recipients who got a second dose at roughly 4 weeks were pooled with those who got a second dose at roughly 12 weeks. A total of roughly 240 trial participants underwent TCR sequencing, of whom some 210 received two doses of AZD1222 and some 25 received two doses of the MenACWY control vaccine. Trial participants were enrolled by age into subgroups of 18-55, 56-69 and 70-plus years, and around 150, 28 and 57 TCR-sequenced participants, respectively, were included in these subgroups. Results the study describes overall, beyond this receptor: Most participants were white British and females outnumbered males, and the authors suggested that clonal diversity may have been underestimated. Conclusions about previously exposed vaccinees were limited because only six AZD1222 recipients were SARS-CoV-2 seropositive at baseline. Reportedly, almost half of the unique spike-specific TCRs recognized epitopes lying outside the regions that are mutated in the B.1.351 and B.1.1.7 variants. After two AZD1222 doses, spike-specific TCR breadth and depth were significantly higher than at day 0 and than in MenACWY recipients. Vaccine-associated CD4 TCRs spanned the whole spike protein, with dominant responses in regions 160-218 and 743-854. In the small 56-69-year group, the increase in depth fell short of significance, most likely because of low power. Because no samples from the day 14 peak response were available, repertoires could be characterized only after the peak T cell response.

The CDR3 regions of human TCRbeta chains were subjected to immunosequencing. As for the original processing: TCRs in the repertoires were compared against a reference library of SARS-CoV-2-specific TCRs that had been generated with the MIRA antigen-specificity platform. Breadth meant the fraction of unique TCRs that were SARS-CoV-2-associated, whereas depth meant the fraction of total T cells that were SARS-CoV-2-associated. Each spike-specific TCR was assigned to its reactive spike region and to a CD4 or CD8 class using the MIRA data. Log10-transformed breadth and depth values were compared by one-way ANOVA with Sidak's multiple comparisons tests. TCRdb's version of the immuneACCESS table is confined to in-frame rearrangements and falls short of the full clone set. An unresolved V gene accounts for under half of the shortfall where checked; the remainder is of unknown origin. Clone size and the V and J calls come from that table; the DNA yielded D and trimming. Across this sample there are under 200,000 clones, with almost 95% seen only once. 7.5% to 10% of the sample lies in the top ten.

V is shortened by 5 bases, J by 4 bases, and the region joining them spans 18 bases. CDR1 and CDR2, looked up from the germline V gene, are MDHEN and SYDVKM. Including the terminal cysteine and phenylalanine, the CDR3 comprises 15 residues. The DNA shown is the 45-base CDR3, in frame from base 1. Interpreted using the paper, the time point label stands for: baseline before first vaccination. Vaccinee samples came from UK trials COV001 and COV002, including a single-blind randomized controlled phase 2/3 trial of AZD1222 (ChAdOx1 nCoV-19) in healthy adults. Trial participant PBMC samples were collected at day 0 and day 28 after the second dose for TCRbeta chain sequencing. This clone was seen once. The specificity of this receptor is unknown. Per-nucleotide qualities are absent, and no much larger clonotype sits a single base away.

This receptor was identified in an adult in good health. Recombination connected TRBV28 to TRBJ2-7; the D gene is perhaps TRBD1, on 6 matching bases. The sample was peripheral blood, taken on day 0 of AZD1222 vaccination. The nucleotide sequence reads TGTGCCAGCAGTATGAGGGTACAGGGCCGTTACGAGCAGTACTTC. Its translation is CASSMRVQGRYEQYF.